This TCR beta chain was sequenced for a study of cytomegalovirus exposure and HLA in healthy donors. Overall study results and limits: The listing of some 170 TCR beta chains classed them as cytomegalovirus-associated. Highly shared sequence variants in one cluster were likely a sequencing artifact. An analysis that was carried out later associated 16,951 TCR beta sequences with HLA alleles at 0.05 false discovery rate. Confirmation was obtained in vitro that three CMV-associated chains are specific for CMV antigens.

PCR used 60 Vbeta primers and 13 Jbeta primers. Data came from immunoSEQ multiplex PCR; TCRdb stores just in-frame clones and leaves some out. The data hold more than 90,000 clones, with roughly 74% observed a single time. This CDR3 contains 17 residues. Germline V gives CDR1 SEHNR, CDR2 FQNEAQ (reference sequence). Trimming took 2 bases from V and 1 from J; bases not matched to a gene: 10. Concerning this clone itself: Its specificity is not known.

This TCR was sampled from a middle-aged woman in good health and CMV-seronegative. Sequenced material: PBMCs. This chain connects TRBV7-9 to TRBJ1-1, with 7 bases that match TRBD1. For the CDR3, the DNA is TGTGCCAGCAGCTTAAGACCAGGGGGTGAAAGGAACACTGAAGCTTTCTTT. It encodes CASSLRPGGERNTEAFF.